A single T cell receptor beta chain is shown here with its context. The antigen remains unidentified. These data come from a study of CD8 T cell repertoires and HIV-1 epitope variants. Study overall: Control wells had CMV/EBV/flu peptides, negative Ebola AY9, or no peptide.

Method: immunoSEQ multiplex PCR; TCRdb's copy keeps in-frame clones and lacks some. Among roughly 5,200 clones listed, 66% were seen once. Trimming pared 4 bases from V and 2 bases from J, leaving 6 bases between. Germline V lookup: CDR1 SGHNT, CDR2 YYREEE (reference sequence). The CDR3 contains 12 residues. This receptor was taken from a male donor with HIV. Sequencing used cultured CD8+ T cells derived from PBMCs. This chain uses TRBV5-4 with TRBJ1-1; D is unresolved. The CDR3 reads CASSPSNTEAFF. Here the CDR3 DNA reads TGTGCCAGCAGCCCTTCCAACACTGAAGCTTTCTTT.